This T cell receptor (beta chain) was recorded in a study of cytomegalovirus exposure and HLA in healthy donors. Study summary: The study's early data release held about 85 million unique TCRs from HLA-typed donors. Study conclusions and caveats: Confirmation in vitro established that a few CMV-associated chains were specific for CMV antigens.

The PCR had 60 Vbeta and 13 Jbeta primers. Method: immunoSEQ multiplex PCR; TCRdb's copy keeps in-frame clones and lacks some. The data contain around 130,000 clones, around 83% of them singletons. Comments on this clone: Its antigen remains unidentified.

Specimen: PBMCs. The receptor was derived from a girl under 10 years old in good health and CMV-seronegative.

The CDR3 is CASSLYREGGYTF. CDR3 DNA: TGTGCCAGCAGTTTATACAGGGAAGGCGGCTACACCTTC. This sequence joins TRBV28 and TRBJ1-2, with D maybe TRBD1 (6 bases). Germline loops: CDR1 MDHEN, CDR2 SYDVKM. Trimming took off 1 base at V and 8 bases at J, with 11 bases between the two ends. CDR3 length: 13 amino acids.